This TCR beta chain was sequenced for a study of identical twins. Study outcomes and limitations: The study found that models underestimated out-of-frame TCR alpha sharing in monozygotic twins. Insertion counts were lower in abundant cord blood beta clonotypes, a trend that memory repertoires did not show. Cross-sectional statistical analysis was relied on for the conclusions, without the same donors being followed.

Trimming at V came to 4 bases and at J to 0 bases, leaving 3 bases not matched to a gene. Germline V gene sequence: CDR1 SGHRS, CDR2 YFSETQ. This CDR3 comprises 15 residues. Many counts were recorded for this clonotype. No antigen is known for it. Template switching added a universal primer site; cDNA carried unique molecular identifiers. Via MiXCR, TCRdb re-called the 5' RACE reads, giving one row per CDR3 protein. The sample lists around 370,000 distinct CDR3 sequences, approximately 8.8% seen once, with 8% to 10% in the top ten. The sequence was obtained from a woman aged 50 to 65 in good health. Input material: naive T cells sorted from blood. The chain combines TRBV5-1 with TRBJ1-4; 7 bases align to TRBD1. CDR3 coding DNA: TGCGCCAGCAGCCCGGGACAGTCAACTAATGAAAAACTGTTTTTT. As protein: CASSPGQSTNEKLFF.